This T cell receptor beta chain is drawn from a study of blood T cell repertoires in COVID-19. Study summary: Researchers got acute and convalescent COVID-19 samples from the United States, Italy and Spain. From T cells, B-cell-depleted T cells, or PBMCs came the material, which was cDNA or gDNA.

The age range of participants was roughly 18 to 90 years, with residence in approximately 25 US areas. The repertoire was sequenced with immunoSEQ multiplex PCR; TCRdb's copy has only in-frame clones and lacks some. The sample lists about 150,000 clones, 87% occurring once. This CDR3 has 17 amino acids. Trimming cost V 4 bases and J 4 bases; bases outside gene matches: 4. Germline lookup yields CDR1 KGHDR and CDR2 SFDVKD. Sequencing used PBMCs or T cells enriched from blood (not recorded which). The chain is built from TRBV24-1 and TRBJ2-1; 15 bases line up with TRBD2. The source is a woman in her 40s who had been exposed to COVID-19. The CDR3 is CATSDPGLAGGYNEQFF. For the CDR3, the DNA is TGTGCCACCAGTGACCCGGGACTAGCGGGAGGATACAATGAGCAGTTCTTC.